These T cell receptor beta chains were read from a single sample in a study of blood T cell repertoires in COVID-19. Assay: immunoSEQ multiplex PCR; the TCRdb copy retains only in-frame clones and omits some. The sample lists under 150,000 clones, about 87% occurring once. The sample consisted of peripheral blood. The receptors shown here come from a human donor in a cohort sampled during active COVID-19. The CDR3 runs from the conserved cysteine through the conserved F or W. A D gene is named only where the DNA matches it firmly.

J gene: TRBJ1-2
V gene: TRBV6-5
D gene: NA
CDR3 protein: CASNPRHPRGYGYTF

J gene: TRBJ2-7
V gene: TRBV5-4
D gene: NA
CDR3 protein: CASSLVAGVGEQYF

J gene: TRBJ1-5
V gene: TRBV7-2
D gene: NA
CDR3 protein: CASTRDRNQPQHF

J gene: TRBJ1-2
V gene: TRBV5-4
D gene: NA
CDR3 protein: CASSLGNTLYGYTF

J gene: TRBJ2-5
V gene: TRBV18
D gene: TRBD1
CDR3 protein: CASSPPGQGGETQYF

J gene: TRBJ1-2
V gene: TRBV6-6
D gene: TRBD1
CDR3 protein: CASSPRIHRGHGYTF

J gene: TRBJ1-3
V gene: TRBV9
D gene: NA
CDR3 protein: CASSASKGTGNTIYF

J gene: TRBJ1-5
V gene: TRBV6-6
D gene: NA
CDR3 protein: CASSDTGSNQPQHF

J gene: TRBJ2-3
V gene: TRBV5-4
D gene: TRBD1
CDR3 protein: CASSSITGGTTDTQYF

J gene: TRBJ2-7
V gene: TRBV6-5
D gene: TRBD2
CDR3 protein: CASSYSTSGDTYEQYF

J gene: TRBJ2-4
V gene: TRBV3-1/TRBV3-2
D gene: TRBD1
CDR3 protein: CASSQVKGANIQYF

J gene: TRBJ1-5
V gene: TRBV4-1
D gene: TRBD1
CDR3 protein: CASSRTGINQPQHF